The entry that follows covers one TCR beta chain sequence. The entry originates in a study of shared clonotypes between healthy human individuals. This CDR3 contains 14 residues. The V gene lost 9 bases and the J gene lost 5 bases, with 19 bases spanning the gap. Per the germline V gene, CDR1 is LNHDA and CDR2 is SQIVND (reference sequence). The donors, healthy adults who were HIV-negative, had experienced no recent acute infections or vaccinations. The repertoire was sequenced with immunoSEQ multiplex PCR; TCRdb's copy has only in-frame clones and lacks some. The table has roughly 720,000 clones, 80% to 95% seen once.

The sequence came from a man in his late teens or twenties in good health. Some clones in this sample may be carry-over from other donors' samples. Sequencing input: memory CD8+ T cells from PBMCs. Sample subset: CD45RO+ cells pooled with CCR7-negative TemRA cells. The gene calls are TRBV19 and TRBJ1-1; tentative D call: TRBD1 (5 bases). The CDR3: CASSSWGIRTEAFF. The CDR3 bases are TGTGCCAGCTCCTCTTGGGGGATTCGGACTGAAGCTTTCTTT.